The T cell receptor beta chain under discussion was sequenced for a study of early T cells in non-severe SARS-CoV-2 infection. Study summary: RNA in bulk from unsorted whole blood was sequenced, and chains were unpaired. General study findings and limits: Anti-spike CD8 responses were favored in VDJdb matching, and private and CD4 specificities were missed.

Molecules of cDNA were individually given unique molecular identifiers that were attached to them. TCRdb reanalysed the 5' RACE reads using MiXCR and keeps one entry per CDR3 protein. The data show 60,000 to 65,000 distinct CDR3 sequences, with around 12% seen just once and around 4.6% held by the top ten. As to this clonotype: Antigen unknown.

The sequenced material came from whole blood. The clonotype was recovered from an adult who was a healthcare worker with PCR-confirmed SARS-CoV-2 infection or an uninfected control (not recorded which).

CDR3 DNA sequence: TGCAGTGCTAGAGATGGGCTAGCGGGGGGCTCCTACAATGAGCAGTTCTTC. Encoded protein: CSARDGLAGGSYNEQFF. The chain couples TRBV20-1 to TRBJ2-1; 11 bases are a match to TRBD2. This CDR3 has 17 amino acids. CDR1 DFQATT and CDR2 SNEGSKA come from the germline V gene (reference sequence). V was pared by 0 bases and J by 0 bases, with 4 bases of the junction left unmatched.